This T cell receptor (beta chain) comes out of a study of blood T cell repertoires in COVID-19. Whole-study context: Acute-phase and convalescent COVID-19 samples originated in the United States, Italy and Spain. In each case, the material was cDNA or gDNA derived from T cells, B-cell-depleted T cells, or PBMCs.

Some clones are missing from TCRdb's copy, which holds only in-frame ones; the method was immunoSEQ multiplex PCR. The sample lists hundreds of thousands of clones, approximately 85% occurring once. It was during active infection that Seattle patients were enrolled and then longitudinally followed. Sample: peripheral blood. This receptor was taken from a man between 50 and 59 years old with COVID-19, enrolled during active disease.

CDR3 sequence: CSVGRGGVDTDTQYF. The CDR3 DNA reads as TGCAGCGTGGGAAGGGGCGGGGTGGACACAGATACGCAGTATTTT. The chain employs TRBV29-1 and TRBJ2-3, with D perhaps TRBD2 (6 bases). The germline V gene has CDR1 SQVTM and CDR2 ANQGSEA. The germline V and J ends were trimmed by 6 bases and 2 bases, with 18 bases remaining between them. The CDR3 has 15 amino acids.